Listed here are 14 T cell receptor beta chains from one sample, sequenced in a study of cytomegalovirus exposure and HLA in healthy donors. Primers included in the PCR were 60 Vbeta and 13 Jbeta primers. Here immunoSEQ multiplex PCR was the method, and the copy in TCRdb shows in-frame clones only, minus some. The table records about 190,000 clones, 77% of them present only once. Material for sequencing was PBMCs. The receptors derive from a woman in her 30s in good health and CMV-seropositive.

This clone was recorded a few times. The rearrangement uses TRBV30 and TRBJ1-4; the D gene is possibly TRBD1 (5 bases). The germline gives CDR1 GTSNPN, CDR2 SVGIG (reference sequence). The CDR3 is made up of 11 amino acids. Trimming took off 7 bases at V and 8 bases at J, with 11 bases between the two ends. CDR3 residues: CASRRDEKLFF. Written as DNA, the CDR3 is TGTGCCTCCCGGAGGGACGAAAAACTGTTTTTT.

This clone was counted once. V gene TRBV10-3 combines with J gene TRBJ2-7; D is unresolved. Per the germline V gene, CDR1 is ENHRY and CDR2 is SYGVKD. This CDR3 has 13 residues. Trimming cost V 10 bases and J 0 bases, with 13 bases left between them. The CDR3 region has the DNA TGTGCCACCGAGAGTAGAATCTCCTACGAGCAGTACTTC. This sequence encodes CATESRISYEQYF.

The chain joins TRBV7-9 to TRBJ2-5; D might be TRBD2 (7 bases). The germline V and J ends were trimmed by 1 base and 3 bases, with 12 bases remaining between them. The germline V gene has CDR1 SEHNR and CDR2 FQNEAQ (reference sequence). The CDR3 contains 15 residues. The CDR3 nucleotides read TGTGCCAGCAGCTTAGTGGGGGGGCCCGAAGAGACCCAGTACTTC. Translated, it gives CASSLVGGPEETQYF.

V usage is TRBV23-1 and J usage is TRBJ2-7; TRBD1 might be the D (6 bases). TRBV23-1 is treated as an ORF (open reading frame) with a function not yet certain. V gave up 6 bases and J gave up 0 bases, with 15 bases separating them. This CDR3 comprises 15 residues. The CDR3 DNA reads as TGCGCCAGCAGGCCCGGACAGAACTCCTCCTACGAGCAGTACTTC. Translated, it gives CASRPGQNSSYEQYF.

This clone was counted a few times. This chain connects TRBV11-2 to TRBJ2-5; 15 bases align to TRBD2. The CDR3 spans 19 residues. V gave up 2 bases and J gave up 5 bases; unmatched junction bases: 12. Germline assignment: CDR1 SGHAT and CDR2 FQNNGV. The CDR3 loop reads CASSLMWTSGGESGETQYF. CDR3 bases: TGTGCCAGCAGCTTAATGTGGACTAGCGGGGGGGAATCGGGTGAGACCCAGTACTTC.

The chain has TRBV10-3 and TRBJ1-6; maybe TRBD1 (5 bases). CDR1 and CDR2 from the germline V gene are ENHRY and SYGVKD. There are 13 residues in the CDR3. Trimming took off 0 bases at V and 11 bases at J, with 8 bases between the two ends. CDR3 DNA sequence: TGTGCCATCAGTGAGTCGGGGCAGACACCCCTCCACTTT. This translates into CAISESGQTPLHF.

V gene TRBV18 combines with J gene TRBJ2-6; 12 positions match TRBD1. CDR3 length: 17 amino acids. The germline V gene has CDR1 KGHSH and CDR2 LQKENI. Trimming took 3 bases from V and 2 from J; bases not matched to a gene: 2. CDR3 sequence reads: CASSPGTGGTGANVLTF. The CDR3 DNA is TGTGCCAGCTCACCCGGGACAGGGGGCACTGGGGCCAACGTCCTGACTTTC.

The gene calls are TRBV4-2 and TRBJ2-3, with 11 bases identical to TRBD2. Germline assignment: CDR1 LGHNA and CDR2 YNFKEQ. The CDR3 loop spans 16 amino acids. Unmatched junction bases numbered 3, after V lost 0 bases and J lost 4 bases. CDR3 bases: TGTGCCAGCAGCCAAGATACGACTAGCGGGGCAGATACGCAGTATTTT. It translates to CASSQDTTSGADTQYF.

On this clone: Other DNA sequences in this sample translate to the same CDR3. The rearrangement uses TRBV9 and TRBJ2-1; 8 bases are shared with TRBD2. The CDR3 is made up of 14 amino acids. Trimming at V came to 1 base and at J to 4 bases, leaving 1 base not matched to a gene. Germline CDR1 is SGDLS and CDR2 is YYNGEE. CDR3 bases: TGTGCCAGCAGCGTAACTAGCGGTTACAATGAGCAGTTCTTC. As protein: CASSVTSGYNEQFF.

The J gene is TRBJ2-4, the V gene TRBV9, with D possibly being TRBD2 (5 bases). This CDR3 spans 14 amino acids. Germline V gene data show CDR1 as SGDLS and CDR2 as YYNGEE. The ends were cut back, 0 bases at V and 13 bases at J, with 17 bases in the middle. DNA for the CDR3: TGTGCCAGCAGCGTAGATCCTAGCTTAGGGATCCAGTACTTC. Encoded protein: CASSVDPSLGIQYF.

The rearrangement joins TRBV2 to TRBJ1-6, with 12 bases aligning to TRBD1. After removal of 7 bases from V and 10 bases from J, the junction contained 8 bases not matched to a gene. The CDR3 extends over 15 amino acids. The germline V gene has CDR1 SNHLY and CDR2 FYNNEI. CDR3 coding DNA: TGTGCCAGCACTACCGGGACAGGGGGCCACTCACCCCTCCACTTT. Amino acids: CASTTGTGGHSPLHF.

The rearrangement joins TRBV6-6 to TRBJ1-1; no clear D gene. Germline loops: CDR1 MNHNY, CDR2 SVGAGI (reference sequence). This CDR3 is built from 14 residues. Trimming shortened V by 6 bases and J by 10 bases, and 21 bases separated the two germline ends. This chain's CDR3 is CASSPPPLGGGAFF. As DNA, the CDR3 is TGTGCCAGCAGCCCCCCACCATTAGGAGGTGGAGCTTTCTTT.

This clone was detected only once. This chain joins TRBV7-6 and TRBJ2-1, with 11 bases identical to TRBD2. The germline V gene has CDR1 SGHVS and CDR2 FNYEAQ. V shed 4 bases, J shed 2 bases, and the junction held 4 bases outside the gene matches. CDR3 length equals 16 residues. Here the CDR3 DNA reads TGTGCCAGCAGCTCCCTTAGCGGGAGGGCCTACAATGAGCAGTTCTTC. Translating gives CASSSLSGRAYNEQFF.

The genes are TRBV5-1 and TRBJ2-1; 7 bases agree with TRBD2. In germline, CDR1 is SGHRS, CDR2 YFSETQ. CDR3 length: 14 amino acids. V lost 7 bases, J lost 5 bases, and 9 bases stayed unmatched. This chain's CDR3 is CASGEGFPNNEQFF. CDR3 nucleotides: TGCGCCAGCGGGGAGGGGTTCCCTAACAATGAGCAGTTCTTC.